Shown below are 5 T cell receptor beta chains from a single sample sequenced in a study of blood T cell repertoires in COVID-19. Generated by immunoSEQ multiplex PCR, the TCRdb table keeps only in-frame clones and is missing some. The sample consists of about 140,000 clones, roughly 75% of them appearing once. Sequences were obtained from PBMCs or T cells enriched from blood (not recorded which). The source of these receptors is a woman aged 50 to 65 who had recovered from COVID-19.

The chain is built from TRBV7-9 and TRBJ1-1, with D tentatively TRBD1 (5 bases). The germline gives CDR1 SEHNR, CDR2 FQNEAQ (reference sequence). The CDR3 extends over 13 amino acids. V dropped 2 bases and J dropped 5 bases, with 9 bases sitting between them. The chain's CDR3 is CASSLQGRTEAFF. In DNA form, the CDR3 reads TGTGCCAGCAGCTTACAGGGTCGGACTGAAGCTTTCTTT.

DNA for the CDR3: TGTGCCAGTAGTATAACAGGGGCGGACACCGGGGAGCTGTTTTTT. Protein product: CASSITGADTGELFF. This sequence joins TRBV19 and TRBJ2-2; TRBD1 agrees at 7 bases. V was clipped by 2 bases and J by 3 bases; unmatched bases: 3. The CDR3 runs to 15 residues. CDR1 is LNHDA, CDR2 SQIVND, per germline (reference sequence).

V and J are TRBV4-1 and TRBJ2-5; 10 bases are a match to TRBD1. CDR3 size: 16 residues. In germline, CDR1 is MGHRA, CDR2 YSYEKL. With V trimmed by 3 bases and J by 2 bases, 6 bases remained unmatched. The CDR3 DNA is TGCGCCAGCAGCCAGGGGGGGACAGGGGAACAAGAGACCCAGTACTTC. Translating it yields CASSQGGTGEQETQYF.

This chain connects TRBV9 to TRBJ2-3; 8 bases are a match to TRBD2. The V segment lost 0 bases and the J segment 2 bases; nucleotides outside the gene matches: 5. The CDR3 is made up of 16 amino acids. From germline, CDR1 is SGDLS and CDR2 YYNGEE. This CDR3 is CASSVGVSGVTDTQYF. CDR3 nucleotide sequence: TGTGCCAGCAGCGTAGGGGTTAGCGGGGTCACAGATACGCAGTATTTT. The variable domain in full, with the rest retrieved from reference TRBV9 and TRBJ2-3, is DSGVTQTPKHLITATGQRVTLRCSPRSGDLSVYWYQQSLDQGLQFLIQYYNGEERAKGNILERFSAQQFPDLHSELNLSSLELGDSALYFCASSVGVSGVTDTQYFGPGTRLTVL.

In nucleotides, the CDR3 is TGTGCCAGCAGCCACAGGGCTGTGGCTGAGCAGTTCTTC. Translating it yields CASSHRAVAEQFF. The rearrangement links TRBV3-1 (or the pseudogene TRBV3-2) to TRBJ2-1; a weak D match, TRBD1 (5 bases). There are 13 residues in the CDR3. Germline-derived CDR1 and CDR2 are LGHDT and YNNKEL (reference sequence). Trimming left V 3 bases short and J 9 bases short, with 12 bases between.